Each of the 16 T cell receptor beta chains below was sequenced from the same sample in a study of blood T cell repertoires in COVID-19. TCRdb's table, derived via immunoSEQ multiplex PCR, lists solely in-frame clones and lacks some. The sample lists about 170,000 clones, under 90% occurring once. The material sequenced was PBMCs or T cells enriched from blood (not recorded which). These receptors all stem from a man aged 45 to 65 who had recovered from COVID-19.

The chain is built from TRBV5-3 and TRBJ1-6, with D possibly TRBD1 on 5 matching bases. TRBV5-3 is given ORF status, its function remaining uncertain. This CDR3 contains 23 residues. Trimming shortened V by 2 bases and J by 0 bases, and 30 bases separated the two germline ends. CDR3 nucleotide sequence: TGTGCCAGAAGCTTAAGGCAGGGCCGATTGGGGGTCGGGAGTAGCTCCTATAATTCACCCCTCCACTTT. The encoded protein is CARSLRQGRLGVGSSSYNSPLHF.

V is TRBV2 and J is TRBJ1-1; tentatively, D is TRBD1 (5 bases). Per germline, CDR1 SNHLY and CDR2 FYNNEI. The germline V and J ends were trimmed by 5 bases and 10 bases, with 17 bases remaining between them. This CDR3 has 13 residues. Here the CDR3 DNA reads TGTGCCAGCAGTATCACAGGACCCTCTGGAGCTTTCTTT. Translation gives CASSITGPSGAFF.

This chain uses TRBV7-2 with TRBJ2-3; 11 nucleotides agree with TRBD2. V shed 4 bases and J 6 bases; nucleotides not matched to a gene: 6. The CDR3 is 15 residues long. The germline CDR1 and CDR2 sequences are SGHTA and FQGNSA. Written as DNA, the CDR3 is TGTGCCAGCAGCTCACTAGCGGGGGCGTCGGATACGCAGTATTTT. Amino acid sequence: CASSSLAGASDTQYF.

The rearrangement uses TRBV5-1 and TRBJ1-6; a possible D gene is TRBD1 (5 bases). V was pared by 4 bases and J by 2 bases, with 10 bases between. The CDR3 runs to 15 residues. CDR1 SGHRS and CDR2 YFSETQ come from the germline V gene. The CDR3 nucleotides are TGCGCCAGCAGCCCCGGACACCCCTATAATTCACCCCTCCACTTT. Protein sequence: CASSPGHPYNSPLHF. The whole variable domain, filled in from reference TRBV5-1 and TRBJ1-6, reads KAGVTQTPRYLIKTRGQQVTLSCSPISGHRSVSWYQQTPGQGLQFLFEYFSETQRNKGNFPGRFSGRQFSNSRSEMNVSTLELGDSALYLCASSPGHPYNSPLHFGNGTRLTVT.

This sequence joins TRBV28 and TRBJ2-5; D possibly corresponds to TRBD1 (5 bases). Per germline, CDR1 MDHEN and CDR2 SYDVKM. CDR3 length: 16 residues. V lost 6 bases and J lost 4, with 21 bases in between. The CDR3 sequence: CASREQGDGWAETQYF. The CDR3 DNA sequence: TGTGCCAGCAGGGAGCAAGGGGATGGTTGGGCAGAGACCCAGTACTTC.

This clone was recorded once. The CDR3 nucleotides read TGCGCCAGCAGCATCGACAGTACAGGGGATTGCTACACCTTC. Translated: CASSIDSTGDCYTF. The rearrangement links TRBV5-1 to TRBJ1-2, with 7 bases that match TRBD1. The CDR3 consists of 14 residues. The germline CDR1 and CDR2 sequences are SGHRS and YFSETQ. Trimming at V came to 4 bases and at J to 9 bases, leaving 12 bases not matched to a gene. The full variable domain, rest sourced from reference TRBV5-1 and TRBJ1-2, is KAGVTQTPRYLIKTRGQQVTLSCSPISGHRSVSWYQQTPGQGLQFLFEYFSETQRNKGNFPGRFSGRQFSNSRSEMNVSTLELGDSALYLCASSIDSTGDCYTFGSGTRLTVV.

This chain connects TRBV5-4 to TRBJ1-1; possible D gene TRBD1, 6 bases. Germline V gene lookup returns CDR1 SGHNT and CDR2 YYREEE (reference sequence). The CDR3 is 15 amino acids. The germline V and J ends were trimmed by 4 bases and 6 bases, with 19 bases remaining between them. CDR3: CASSGQTRMGAEAFF. The CDR3 nucleotides read TGTGCCAGCAGCGGACAGACGAGGATGGGCGCTGAAGCTTTCTTT. The full variable domain, in which reference TRBV5-4 and TRBJ1-1 provide the parts outside the CDR3, is ETGVTQSPTHLIKTRGQQVTLRCSSQSGHNTVSWYQQALGQGPQFIFQYYREEENGRGNFPPRFSGLQFPNYSSELNVNALELDDSALYLCASSGQTRMGAEAFFGQGTRLTVV.

V is TRBV9 and J is TRBJ1-1, with 9 bases matching TRBD1. CDR1 SGDLS and CDR2 YYNGEE come from the germline V gene. V was pared by 4 bases and J by 6 bases, with 4 bases of the junction left unmatched. The CDR3 covers 13 residues. The CDR3 bases are TGTGCCAGCAGCAAGGGACAGGGTCCTGAAGCTTTCTTT. Translation gives CASSKGQGPEAFF.

The table lists this clone with a count of one. This chain uses TRBV7-2 with TRBJ1-1; D is undetermined. The V end lost 1 base, the J end lost 1 base, and 10 bases lay between the germline ends. The CDR3 has 15 residues. The V gene's germline CDR1 is SGHTA and CDR2 FQGNSA. CDR3 in DNA: TGTGCCAGCAGCTTAGATTTGGCAGGGAACACTGAAGCTTTCTTT. It specifies CASSLDLAGNTEAFF.

The rearrangement joins TRBV29-1 to TRBJ1-2, with D possibly being TRBD1 (5 bases). Germline V gene data show CDR1 as SQVTM and CDR2 as ANQGSEA. Trimming pared 6 bases from V and 8 bases from J, leaving 22 bases between. The CDR3 covers 14 residues. The CDR3 sequence: CSVMARDAGRGYTF. CDR3 in DNA: TGCAGCGTGATGGCCCGGGACGCCGGGAGGGGCTACACCTTC.

The chain uses TRBV11-2 and TRBJ1-2, with D possibly being TRBD1 (6 bases). Germline lookup yields CDR1 SGHAT and CDR2 FQNNGV. CDR3 length: 12 amino acids. V dropped 5 bases and J dropped 5 bases, with 9 bases sitting between them. DNA for the CDR3: TGTGCCAGCAGCCCACAGGGATATGGCTACACCTTC. This gives the protein CASSPQGYGYTF.

This clone appeared a single time. J is TRBJ1-5 and V is TRBV7-2, with TRBD1 as a possible D gene (5 bases). This CDR3 is 14 amino acids long. Trimming took 4 bases from V and 2 from J, leaving 9 bases between them. CDR1 SGHTA and CDR2 FQGNSA come from the germline V gene. CDR3 in amino acids: CASSSRGGNQPQHF. CDR3 DNA: TGTGCCAGCAGCTCTCGGGGGGGCAATCAGCCCCAGCATTTT.

The V call is TRBV9, the J call TRBJ1-6; possibly TRBD1 for D (5 bases). Per germline, CDR1 SGDLS and CDR2 YYNGEE. The CDR3 consists of 13 residues. V gave up 6 bases and J gave up 7 bases, with 11 bases separating them. This chain's CDR3 is CASTFGGNSPLHF. CDR3 DNA: TGTGCCAGCACCTTTGGGGGGAATTCACCCCTCCACTTT. The full variable domain, its missing parts supplied by reference TRBV9 and TRBJ1-6, is DSGVTQTPKHLITATGQRVTLRCSPRSGDLSVYWYQQSLDQGLQFLIQYYNGEERAKGNILERFSAQQFPDLHSELNLSSLELGDSALYFCASTFGGNSPLHFGNGTRLTVT.

The genes are TRBV6-2 or TRBV6-3 and TRBJ1-2; D remains unclear. Germline loops: CDR1 MNHEY, CDR2 SVGEGT. This CDR3 has 12 residues. Trimming removed 2 bases from V and 10 bases from J, with 11 bases in between. This CDR3 reads CASSYNGLDYTF. The CDR3 nucleotides are TGTGCCAGCAGTTACAACGGACTTGACTACACCTTC.

This clone was counted a few times. The V and J genes are TRBV4-1 and TRBJ2-7, with 7 bases aligning to TRBD1. The V gene's germline CDR1 is MGHRA and CDR2 YSYEKL. CDR3 length equals 16 residues. The V gene end was trimmed by 3 bases and the J gene end by 2 bases; junction bases not matched to a gene: 10. The CDR3 reads CASSHRPGQFTYEQYF. CDR3 in DNA: TGCGCCAGCAGCCATAGACCGGGACAGTTTACCTACGAGCAGTACTTC.

V gene TRBV19 combines with J gene TRBJ1-1; weak D call: TRBD1 (6 bases). The V gene lost 10 bases and the J gene lost 5 bases, with 23 bases spanning the gap. Germline V gene data show CDR1 as LNHDA and CDR2 as SQIVND (reference sequence). The CDR3 length is 15 residues. The DNA of the CDR3 is TGTGCCACCAAATGGACCGCGGGGGCGGTGACTGAAGCTTTCTTT. Encoded protein: CATKWTAGAVTEAFF.